Presented here are 31 T cell receptor beta chains from one specimen sequenced in a study of T cell responses to AZD1222 COVID-19 vaccine. The data were produced by immunoSEQ multiplex PCR, yet TCRdb's version contains in-frame clones alone and is incomplete. The sample lists more than 75,000 clones; around 92% were seen once. The sequencing here drew on peripheral blood, taken on day 0 of AZD1222 vaccination. Receptor source: an adult in good health.

The V call is TRBV9, the J call TRBJ1-2, with D possibly being TRBD1 (5 bases). The germline V gene encodes CDR1 SGDLS and CDR2 YYNGEE. V was shortened by 4 bases and J by 1 base, with 11 bases between the two germline ends. This CDR3 spans 14 amino acids. CDR3 DNA sequence: TGTGCCAGCAGCCCATCCCAGGGTAACTATGGCTACACCTTC. This gives the protein CASSPSQGNYGYTF. The full variable domain, in which reference TRBV9 and TRBJ1-2 provide the parts outside the CDR3, is DSGVTQTPKHLITATGQRVTLRCSPRSGDLSVYWYQQSLDQGLQFLIQYYNGEERAKGNILERFSAQQFPDLHSELNLSSLELGDSALYFCASSPSQGNYGYTFGSGTRLTVV.

V gene TRBV6-5 combines with J gene TRBJ2-7, with TRBD2 as a possible D gene (6 bases). CDR1 MNHEY and CDR2 SVGAGI come from the germline V gene. The CDR3 is 14 amino acids. Trimming took off 6 bases at V and 2 bases at J, with 14 bases between the two ends. The CDR3 bases are TGTGCCAGCAGCCACCGGGACTGGGCCTACGAGCAGTACTTC. Its translation is CASSHRDWAYEQYF.

This rearrangement joins TRBV4-3 to TRBJ2-1, with TRBD2 as a possible D gene (6 bases). This CDR3 has 14 residues. V was trimmed by 4 bases and J by 4 bases, leaving 11 bases between them. Per the germline V gene, CDR1 is LGHNA and CDR2 is YSLEER. Here the CDR3 DNA reads TGCGCCAGCAGCCGGAGTAGCGGTTACAATGAGCAGTTCTTC. Residues: CASSRSSGYNEQFF.

J is TRBJ2-7 and V is TRBV20-1; no clear D. Per the germline V gene, CDR1 is DFQATT and CDR2 is SNEGSKA (reference sequence). CDR3 length: 10 amino acids. V was trimmed by 4 bases and J by 7 bases, leaving 8 bases between them. The CDR3 DNA is TGCAGTGCTAACACCCGGGAGCAGTACTTC. Protein product: CSANTREQYF.

V and J are TRBV10-3 and TRBJ1-2; D remains unclear. V shed 10 bases and J shed 0 bases, with 12 bases lying between them. The germline V gene has CDR1 ENHRY and CDR2 SYGVKD. The CDR3 consists of 13 residues. CDR3 bases: TGTGCCACCCAGCAATTCCCTAACTATGGCTACACCTTC. Translated: CATQQFPNYGYTF.

The chain is built from TRBV6-5 and TRBJ2-7, with 9 bases lining up with TRBD1. V lost 5 bases to trimming and J lost 4 bases; unmatched junction nucleotides: 6. Per germline, CDR1 MNHEY and CDR2 SVGAGI. This CDR3 contains 14 residues. Here the CDR3 reads CASSKTGGAYEQYF. The CDR3, as DNA: TGTGCCAGCAGTAAGACAGGGGGAGCGTACGAGCAGTACTTC.

This rearrangement joins TRBV20-1 to TRBJ2-5; D possibly corresponds to TRBD1 (6 bases). Between the trimmed V and J ends, which lost 3 bases and 2 bases, there was a span of 13 bases. The CDR3 totals 14 residues. Germline assignment: CDR1 DFQATT and CDR2 SNEGSKA (reference sequence). CDR3 in amino acids: CSASRQGGQETQYF. The DNA of the CDR3 is TGCAGTGCTAGTCGGCAAGGGGGACAAGAGACCCAGTACTTC.

V and J are TRBV3-1 (or the pseudogene TRBV3-2) and TRBJ1-5; D not resolved. Germline V gives CDR1 LGHDT, CDR2 YNNKEL (reference sequence). V dropped 4 bases and J dropped 4 bases, with 8 bases sitting between them. The CDR3 has 13 residues. CDR3 nucleotide sequence: TGTGCCAGCAGCCCACTCGGGAATCAGCCCCAGCATTTT. Translation: CASSPLGNQPQHF.

The chain has TRBV10-1 and TRBJ2-2; 8 nucleotides align to TRBD2. V lost 6 bases and J lost 7; bases outside the gene matches: 4. From germline, CDR1 is WNHNN and CDR2 SYGVQD (reference sequence). The CDR3 consists of 13 residues. As DNA, the CDR3 is TGCGCCAGCAGGCCCGGGACTAGCGGGGAGCTGTTTTTT. Residues: CASRPGTSGELFF.

Details on this clone: A read error may produce the germline difference seen at one junction end. The V and J genes are TRBV5-1 and TRBJ2-2, with D perhaps TRBD2 (5 bases). CDR1 and CDR2 from the germline V gene are SGHRS and YFSETQ. The CDR3 is 13 residues long. As DNA, the CDR3 is TGTGCGACCGAGGAGGCGAACACCGGGGAGCTGTTTTTT. As protein: CATEEANTGELFF.

The V call is TRBV6-5, the J call TRBJ2-2; no firm D call. The germline V gene encodes CDR1 MNHEY and CDR2 SVGAGI. The CDR3 has 15 residues. V was trimmed by 4 bases and J by 4 bases, leaving 13 bases between them. CDR3 coding DNA: TGTGCCAGCAGTTCCCAGCCGAGAACCACCGGGGAGCTGTTTTTT. It codes for CASSSQPRTTGELFF.

This clone was found once. The chain has TRBV6-2 or TRBV6-3 and TRBJ2-1; maybe TRBD2 (5 bases). The CDR3 loop spans 15 amino acids. V lost 1 base and J lost 9, with 16 bases in between. The germline V gene has CDR1 MNHEY and CDR2 SVGEGT. CDR3 loop: CASSYWSLAAREQFF. The CDR3 DNA is TGTGCCAGCAGTTACTGGTCTCTAGCTGCACGTGAGCAGTTCTTC.

V is TRBV28 and J is TRBJ1-3; 8 nucleotides match TRBD1. The germline V gene has CDR1 MDHEN and CDR2 SYDVKM. V shed 6 bases, J shed 2 bases, and the junction held 6 bases outside the gene matches. CDR3 length: 15 amino acids. CDR3 nucleotide sequence: TGTGCCAGCAGGAGATTACAGGGGGCTGGAAACACCATATATTTT. Amino acid sequence: CASRRLQGAGNTIYF.

The CDR3 bases are TGCGCCAGCAGCTGGGAAGCACAGGGGTCCCTCACAGATACGCAGTATTTT. It translates to CASSWEAQGSLTDTQYF. This chain joins TRBV5-1 and TRBJ2-3; 7 bases line up with TRBD1. The junction had 12 bases not matched to a gene; V was cut back by 3 bases and J by 2 bases. The CDR3 runs 17 residues. In germline, CDR1 is SGHRS, CDR2 YFSETQ.

The V and J genes are TRBV19 and TRBJ2-3; D may be TRBD1 (5 bases). The germline gives CDR1 LNHDA, CDR2 SQIVND (reference sequence). V was cut by 7 bases and J by 4 bases, with 12 bases left in between. The CDR3 spans 13 residues. The CDR3 region has the DNA TGTGCCAGTAACGGCAGGGTGGCAGATACGCAGTATTTT. Translating it yields CASNGRVADTQYF.

CDR3 sequence reads: CASRTYPYEQFF. The CDR3 nucleotides read TGTGCCAGCAGAACATACCCCTATGAGCAGTTCTTC. The V and J genes are TRBV27 and TRBJ2-1; no firm D call. V gave up 6 bases and J gave up 8 bases, with 11 bases separating them. CDR3 length equals 12 residues. The germline V gene has CDR1 MNHEY and CDR2 SMNVEV (reference sequence).

The chain is built from TRBV15 and TRBJ1-5; tentative D call: TRBD1 (5 bases). Trimming took 4 bases from V and 2 from J, leaving 12 bases between them. Germline V CDR1 and CDR2: LNHNV, YYDKDF (reference sequence). This CDR3 contains 15 residues. This chain's CDR3 is CATSTLGGGNQPQHF. Here the CDR3 DNA reads TGTGCCACCAGCACATTGGGGGGGGGCAATCAGCCCCAGCATTTT. The whole variable domain, filled in from reference TRBV15 and TRBJ1-5, reads DAMVIQNPRYQVTQFGKPVTLSCSQTLNHNVMYWYQQKSSQAPKLLFHYYDKDFNNEADTPDNFQSRRPNTSFCFLDIRSPGLGDTAMYLCATSTLGGGNQPQHFGDGTRLSIL.

The chain combines TRBV11-2 with TRBJ2-2, with D perhaps TRBD1 (5 bases). Between the trimmed V and J ends, which lost 1 base and 5 bases, there was a span of 14 bases. CDR3 length: 16 amino acids. In germline, CDR1 is SGHAT, CDR2 FQNNGV. The CDR3 sequence: CASSLGVTVRTGELFF. The CDR3 DNA is TGTGCCAGCAGCTTAGGGGTGACAGTTAGAACCGGGGAGCTGTTTTTT.

V is TRBV5-4 and J is TRBJ1-2; D is perhaps TRBD1 (5 bases). Germline V gene data show CDR1 as SGHNT and CDR2 as YYREEE (reference sequence). With 0 bases removed from V and 8 bases from J, the gap between germline ends came to 8 bases. CDR3 length: 12 residues. CDR3 DNA sequence: TGTGCCAGCAGCTTGGACAGGAACGGCTACACCTTC. Protein product: CASSLDRNGYTF.

The J gene is TRBJ1-2, the V gene TRBV10-2; 9 bases fit TRBD1. Germline V lookup: CDR1 WSHSY, CDR2 SAAADI. The CDR3 has 13 amino acids. Trimming cost V 10 bases and J 5 bases; bases outside gene matches: 8. CDR3 nucleotide sequence: TGCGCCACCTCCTTTGACAGGGGGTATGGCTACACCTTC. It is translated as CATSFDRGYGYTF.

This clone was seen more than once but under ten times. The V gene is TRBV7-6, the J gene TRBJ1-6, with D possibly TRBD1 on 5 matching bases. The CDR3 has 20 residues. The germline gives CDR1 SGHVS, CDR2 FNYEAQ. V was pared by 0 bases and J by 3 bases, with 21 bases between. The CDR3 is CASSLAGGGPQDGYNSPLHF. The CDR3, as DNA: TGTGCCAGCAGCTTAGCTGGGGGAGGACCCCAAGACGGCTATAATTCACCCCTCCACTTT.

The V call is TRBV6-5, the J call TRBJ2-7; no firm D call. With 5 bases removed from V and 2 bases from J, the gap between germline ends came to 7 bases. This CDR3 spans 12 amino acids. Germline loops: CDR1 MNHEY, CDR2 SVGAGI. The chain's CDR3 is CASSPGPYEQYF. The CDR3 coding sequence is TGTGCCAGCAGTCCCGGACCCTACGAGCAGTACTTC.

The chain couples TRBV28 to TRBJ2-1; D might be TRBD1 or TRBD2, each matching 5 bases. V lost 6 bases and J 3 bases, leaving 12 bases between the germline ends. This CDR3 comprises 14 residues. The germline CDR1 and CDR2 sequences are MDHEN and SYDVKM. The DNA for the CDR3 is TGTGCCAGCAGCGACGGGACCAACTACAATGAGCAGTTCTTC. It yields the protein CASSDGTNYNEQFF.

The V and J genes are TRBV7-3 and TRBJ1-5; tentatively, D is TRBD1 (5 bases). Trimming cost V 3 bases and J 7 bases, with 16 bases left between them. In germline, CDR1 is SGHTA, CDR2 FQGTGA. The CDR3 has 15 residues. CDR3 sequence (DNA): TGTGCCAGCAGCTTTGGGCAGACAGCCCGACAGCCCCAGCATTTT. This translates into CASSFGQTARQPQHF.

The V gene is TRBV6-2 or TRBV6-3, the J gene TRBJ1-1, with 7 bases lining up with TRBD1. Losses at the gene ends were 0 bases for V and 1 base for J; bases not matched to a gene: 2. The CDR3 spans 15 residues. CDR1 and CDR2 (germline): MNHEY, SVGEGT. This CDR3 reads CASSYSDRPNTEAFF. The CDR3 DNA is TGTGCCAGCAGTTACTCGGACAGGCCGAACACTGAAGCTTTCTTT.

V gene TRBV29-1 combines with J gene TRBJ2-1; the D gene is possibly TRBD2 (5 bases). The CDR3 consists of 14 residues. V shed 3 bases and J shed 2 bases, with 11 bases lying between them. Germline V gene sequence: CDR1 SQVTM, CDR2 ANQGSEA. The DNA of the CDR3 is TGCAGCGTTGACGCTTTAGCGCCCTACAATGAGCAGTTCTTC. This gives the protein CSVDALAPYNEQFF.

The DNA of the CDR3 is TGTGCCAGCAGCTTGGCTACTAGCGCAACCACAGATACGCAGTATTTT. This translates into CASSLATSATTDTQYF. The chain uses TRBV5-4 and TRBJ2-3; 7 bases align to TRBD2. Losses at the gene ends were 0 bases for V and 2 bases for J; bases not matched to a gene: 6. The length of the CDR3 is 16 residues. Germline V gene data show CDR1 as SGHNT and CDR2 as YYREEE (reference sequence).

CDR3 nucleotides: TGTGCCAGCAGTAGGTCGAGCGTCTATGGCTACACCTTC. This sequence encodes CASSRSSVYGYTF. The genes are TRBV2 and TRBJ1-2; no definite D call. CDR3 length equals 13 residues. CDR1 SNHLY and CDR2 FYNNEI come from the germline V gene. Trimming removed 5 bases from V and 4 bases from J, with 11 bases in between.

The chain couples TRBV6-2 or TRBV6-3 to TRBJ1-2; D perhaps matches TRBD1 (6 bases). The V end lost 0 bases, the J end lost 5 bases, and 10 bases lay between the germline ends. This CDR3 comprises 14 residues. In germline, CDR1 is MNHEY, CDR2 SVGEGT. The CDR3 coding sequence is TGTGCCAGCAGTTACTCAACGACAGGTTATGGCTACACCTTC. Amino acids: CASSYSTTGYGYTF.

V and J are TRBV27 and TRBJ1-1, with D unresolved. CDR1 is MNHEY, CDR2 SMNVEV, per germline (reference sequence). CDR3 length equals 12 residues. Trimming removed 4 bases at V and 11 bases at J, with 14 bases between. In DNA form, the CDR3 reads TGTGCCAGCAGTTACGGAACCGGGCGGGCTTTCTTT. Protein sequence: CASSYGTGRAFF.

This clone was picked up a small number of times. The chain couples TRBV2 to TRBJ2-2; TRBD2 agrees at 10 bases. CDR1 is SNHLY, CDR2 FYNNEI, per germline. The CDR3 runs 15 residues. J lost 1 base, V lost 4 bases, and 0 bases had no gene match. The CDR3 region is CASSGTSGNTGELFF. The DNA of the CDR3 is TGTGCCAGCAGTGGGACTAGCGGGAACACCGGGGAGCTGTTTTTT.